This T cell receptor (beta chain) was recovered during a study of sequential checkpoint blockade in melanoma. Turning to the study itself: Patients were randomized 1:1 to nivolumab-then-ipilimumab or ipilimumab-then-nivolumab first-line. Both treatment sequences were followed by maintenance nivolumab.

Method: immunoSEQ multiplex PCR; TCRdb's copy keeps in-frame clones and lacks some. This table holds fewer than 50,000 clones, more than 70% found once. This clone showed up just a few times. CDR3 length equals 14 residues. CDR1 is MGHRA and CDR2 is YSYEKL in the germline V gene. V gave up 1 base and J gave up 7 bases; unmatched junction bases: 1. Specified treatment: randomized to nivolumab then ipilimumab (arm A) or the reverse (arm B). DNA-damaging chemotherapy had not been given to any patient beforehand. From thawed PBMCs, live CD3+CD8+ cells negative for CD19 and CD56 were sorted. This chain connects TRBV4-1 to TRBJ2-1; TRBD2 aligns across 10 bases. Sample: CD8+ T cells sorted from blood (inferred from file names), taken from a patient given nivolumab and ipilimumab in sequence. This sequence was found in a human donor with melanoma. CDR3 sequence: CASSQGLAGNEQFF. CDR3 sequence (DNA): TGCGCCAGCAGCCAAGGACTAGCGGGTAATGAGCAGTTCTTC.